The sequence of this T cell receptor beta chain was determined in a study of T-cell reconstitution after alpha-beta-depleted transplantation in children. Study-wide results and limits: Diversity of TCRbeta at day 60 was high in some patients, arising from surviving recipient T cells and thymic progenitors. By one year post-transplant, T-cell counts and diversity largely arose from T cells that were newly produced. Several hundred expanded graft clones reportedly were the source of alpha-beta T cells about two months after transplant.

This clonotype was detected many times. Its target is unknown. CDR3 length: 16 residues. V was pared by 3 bases and J by 1 base, with 12 bases between. Germline loops: CDR1 SGHAT, CDR2 FQDESV (reference sequence). Preparation of the TCRbeta library used unique molecular identifiers. TCRdb re-analysed the PCR reads in MiXCR, keeping a single row per CDR3 protein. The table records around 300,000 distinct CDR3 sequences, 9.5% to 13% of them present only once. The origin of this receptor is a boy under three years old with acute myeloid leukemia, due to receive a stem cell transplant. The gene calls are TRBV11-1 and TRBJ2-2; weak D call: TRBD2 (6 bases). This specimen consisted of PBMCs, obtained before TCRalphabeta/CD19-depleted stem cell transplant. The CDR3, as DNA: TGTGCCAGCAGCTTGGTACGGGACTGGAACACCGGGGAGCTGTTTTTT. Its translation: CASSLVRDWNTGELFF.